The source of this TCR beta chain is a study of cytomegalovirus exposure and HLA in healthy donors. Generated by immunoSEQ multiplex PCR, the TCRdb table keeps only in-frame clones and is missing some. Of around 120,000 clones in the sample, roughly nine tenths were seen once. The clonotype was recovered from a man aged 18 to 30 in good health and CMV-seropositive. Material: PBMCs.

The CDR3 region is CASSTTGKDQPQHF. CDR3 nucleotides: TGTGCCAGTAGTACGACAGGGAAGGACCAGCCCCAGCATTTT. This chain uses TRBV19 with TRBJ1-5; 7 nucleotides line up with TRBD1. The junction had 7 bases not matched to a gene; V was cut back by 4 bases and J by 7 bases. The length of the CDR3 is 14 residues. Germline CDR1 LNHDA, CDR2 SQIVND (reference sequence).